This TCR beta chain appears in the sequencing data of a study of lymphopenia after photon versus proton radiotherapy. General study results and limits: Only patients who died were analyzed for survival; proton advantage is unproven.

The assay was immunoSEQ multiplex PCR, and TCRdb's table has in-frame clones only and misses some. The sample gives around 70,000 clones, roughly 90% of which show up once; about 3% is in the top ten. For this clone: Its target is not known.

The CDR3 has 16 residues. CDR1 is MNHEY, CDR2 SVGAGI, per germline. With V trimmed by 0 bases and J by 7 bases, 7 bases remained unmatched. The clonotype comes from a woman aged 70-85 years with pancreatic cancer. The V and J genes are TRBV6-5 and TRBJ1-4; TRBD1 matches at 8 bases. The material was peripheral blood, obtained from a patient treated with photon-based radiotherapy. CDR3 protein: CASSYSQGARGEKLFF. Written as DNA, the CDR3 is TGTGCCAGCAGTTACTCGCAGGGGGCGCGTGGTGAAAAACTGTTTTTT.